A selection of T cell receptor beta chains follows, all from one sample in a study of control samples from healthy donors and cancer patients. Clones were sequenced by immunoSEQ multiplex PCR, and TCRdb holds only the in-frame ones, with some missing. The sample gives over 110,000 clones, 80% to 95% of which show up once; approximately 10% is in the top ten. The source material was blood. Receptor source: a man aged 30-40 years in good health. Both conserved end residues are part of each CDR3. Fields, in order: D gene, J gene, V gene, clone size, CDR3 DNA, CDR3 protein. D genes are given only for firm matches. Expanded clones are given a class, and other clones once, few, many or no size at all.

d_call: -
j_call: TRBJ2-7
v_call: TRBV10-1
clone_size: -
cdr3_nt: TGCGCCAGCATTCTAACAACAGTCAACTACGAGCAGTACTTC
cdr3_aa: CASILTTVNYEQYF

d_call: -
j_call: TRBJ1-3
v_call: TRBV10-1
clone_size: -
cdr3_nt: TGCGCCAGCTCCGAGTCCCACAACTCTGGAAACACCATATATTTT
cdr3_aa: CASSESHNSGNTIYF

d_call: -
j_call: TRBJ2-1
v_call: TRBV11-2
clone_size: -
cdr3_nt: TGTGCCGACGGACCGGCTGGCTCCTACAATGAGCAGTTCTTC
cdr3_aa: CADGPAGSYNEQFF

d_call: -
j_call: TRBJ1-4
v_call: TRBV19
clone_size: -
cdr3_nt: TGTGCCAGTAGGAATTACGCAACTAATGAAAAACTGTTTTTT
cdr3_aa: CASRNYATNEKLFF

d_call: -
j_call: TRBJ2-7
v_call: TRBV5-1
clone_size: -
cdr3_nt: TGCGCCAGCAGCTTCGGGGAAGGGGCCTACGAGCAGTACTTC
cdr3_aa: CASSFGEGAYEQYF

d_call: -
j_call: TRBJ1-2
v_call: TRBV6-5
clone_size: -
cdr3_nt: TGTGCCAGCAGTTACTTGGGGGGGACTAACTATGGCTACACCTTC
cdr3_aa: CASSYLGGTNYGYTF

d_call: -
j_call: TRBJ1-6
v_call: TRBV28
clone_size: once
cdr3_nt: TGTGCCAGCAGTTTTCCTGGACGGACGACACCCCTCCACTTT
cdr3_aa: CASSFPGRTTPLHF

d_call: -
j_call: TRBJ1-1
v_call: TRBV6-5
clone_size: -
cdr3_nt: TGTGCCAGCAGACCTTGGACAGAAATGAACACTGAAGCTTTCTTT
cdr3_aa: CASRPWTEMNTEAFF

d_call: TRBD1
j_call: TRBJ1-2
v_call: TRBV7-8
clone_size: -
cdr3_nt: TGTGCCAGCAGCTTAGAGGGGGACAGGAGAACTGGCTACACCTTC
cdr3_aa: CASSLEGDRRTGYTF

d_call: -
j_call: TRBJ1-2
v_call: TRBV27
clone_size: -
cdr3_nt: TGTGCCAGCAGTACGACAGGAACTAACTATGGCTACACCTTC
cdr3_aa: CASSTTGTNYGYTF

d_call: -
j_call: TRBJ2-7
v_call: TRBV5-5
clone_size: -
cdr3_nt: TGTGCCAGCAGCTTGCAGAGTGAAGCCTACGAGCAGTACTTC
cdr3_aa: CASSLQSEAYEQYF

d_call: -
j_call: TRBJ2-7
v_call: TRBV6-2/TRBV6-3
clone_size: once
cdr3_nt: TGTGCCAGCAGTTACACCTACGAGCAGTACTTC
cdr3_aa: CASSYTYEQYF

d_call: -
j_call: TRBJ2-7
v_call: TRBV12-3/TRBV12-4
clone_size: -
cdr3_nt: TGTGCCAGCAGTGGATCGGGGCCCCTTAACTTC
cdr3_aa: CASSGSGPLNF

d_call: -
j_call: TRBJ2-1
v_call: TRBV29-1
clone_size: -
cdr3_nt: TGCAGCGTCCTAAGCGGACTCTACAATGAGCAGTTCTTC
cdr3_aa: CSVLSGLYNEQFF

d_call: -
j_call: TRBJ1-1
v_call: TRBV5-6
clone_size: -
cdr3_nt: TGTGCCAGCAGCCTGGGAAACTCTGAAGCTTTCTTT
cdr3_aa: CASSLGNSEAFF

d_call: TRBD1
j_call: TRBJ2-5
v_call: TRBV7-6
clone_size: -
cdr3_nt: TGTGCCAGCAGCTTACTGATAGGGGGCAGCCCTCAAGAGACCCAGTACTTC
cdr3_aa: CASSLLIGGSPQETQYF

d_call: -
j_call: TRBJ2-1
v_call: TRBV7-9
clone_size: -
cdr3_nt: TGTGCCAGCAGCTCCATCCGGGACCAATACAATGAGCAGTTCTTC
cdr3_aa: CASSSIRDQYNEQFF

d_call: TRBD2
j_call: TRBJ2-1
v_call: TRBV9
clone_size: -
cdr3_nt: TGTGCCAGCAGCGTATCCGGGACTACCGATGAGCAGTTCTTC
cdr3_aa: CASSVSGTTDEQFF

d_call: TRBD1
j_call: TRBJ1-5
v_call: TRBV19
clone_size: -
cdr3_nt: TGTGCCAGTAGCGTCACAGGGGGCAATCAGCCCCAGCATTTT
cdr3_aa: CASSVTGGNQPQHF

d_call: -
j_call: TRBJ1-4
v_call: TRBV12-5
clone_size: -
cdr3_nt: TGTGCTAGTGGTTCCGGACGGATGACTAATGAAAAACTGTTTTTT
cdr3_aa: CASGSGRMTNEKLFF

d_call: -
j_call: TRBJ2-1
v_call: TRBV18
clone_size: -
cdr3_nt: TGTGCCAGCTCACAAGGACAGAGCTCCTACAATGAGCAGTTCTTC
cdr3_aa: CASSQGQSSYNEQFF

d_call: -
j_call: TRBJ1-1
v_call: TRBV7-3
clone_size: -
cdr3_nt: TGTGCCAGCTCCGAAGGGGGGAACACTGAAGCTTTCTTT
cdr3_aa: CASSEGGNTEAFF

d_call: TRBD2
j_call: TRBJ2-2
v_call: TRBV2
clone_size: -
cdr3_nt: TGTGGTTGGGGGGCACTAGCGGTTCCCGGGGAGCTGTTTTTT
cdr3_aa: CGWGALAVPGELFF

d_call: TRBD1
j_call: TRBJ2-7
v_call: TRBV5-1
clone_size: -
cdr3_nt: TGCGCCAGCAGCGAGCGACAGGGCCCGGCCTACGAGCAGTACTTC
cdr3_aa: CASSERQGPAYEQYF

d_call: TRBD1
j_call: TRBJ2-7
v_call: TRBV6-1
clone_size: -
cdr3_nt: TGTGCCAGCAGTGAAGCTCTCTTAACAGGGGTGAGGTCCTACGAGCAGTACTTC
cdr3_aa: CASSEALLTGVRSYEQYF

d_call: -
j_call: TRBJ1-4
v_call: TRBV10-2
clone_size: -
cdr3_nt: TGCGCCAGCAGTGAGTCATCAGGGACAAACTATGAAAAACTGTTTTTT
cdr3_aa: CASSESSGTNYEKLFF

d_call: -
j_call: TRBJ2-5
v_call: TRBV11-2
clone_size: -
cdr3_nt: TGTGCCAGCAGCTTTACCGTGGCGGAGACCCAGTACTTC
cdr3_aa: CASSFTVAETQYF

d_call: -
j_call: TRBJ2-2
v_call: TRBV28
clone_size: -
cdr3_nt: TGTGCCAGCAGTTACGAAAAGTTTGGACAGAAGAATACCGGGGAGCTGTTTTTT
cdr3_aa: CASSYEKFGQKNTGELFF

d_call: TRBD1
j_call: TRBJ2-7
v_call: TRBV5-6
clone_size: -
cdr3_nt: TGTGCCAGCAGCTTGGTAGGGGACAGGGGATACGAGCAGTACTTC
cdr3_aa: CASSLVGDRGYEQYF

d_call: -
j_call: TRBJ2-7
v_call: TRBV2
clone_size: -
cdr3_nt: TGTGCCAGCAAGGCCAGTAAGGCCGAGCAGTACTTC
cdr3_aa: CASKASKAEQYF

d_call: -
j_call: TRBJ2-2
v_call: TRBV25-1
clone_size: few
cdr3_nt: TGTGCCAGCAGTGACCGGACAGTGAAGAACACCGGGGAGCTGTTTTTT
cdr3_aa: CASSDRTVKNTGELFF

d_call: TRBD2
j_call: TRBJ2-2
v_call: TRBV30
clone_size: -
cdr3_nt: TGTGCCTGTAAACTAGCGGGAGAATCCGGGGAGCTGTTTTTT
cdr3_aa: CACKLAGESGELFF

d_call: -
j_call: TRBJ1-3
v_call: TRBV28
clone_size: -
cdr3_nt: TGTGCCAGCAGTTCAAAACTCAGAGTTCCTTTCTCTGGAAACACCATATATTTT
cdr3_aa: CASSSKLRVPFSGNTIYF

d_call: -
j_call: TRBJ1-1
v_call: TRBV6-2/TRBV6-3
clone_size: few
cdr3_nt: TGTGCCAGCAGTTACCCAGGAACCATGAACACTGAAGCTTTCTTT
cdr3_aa: CASSYPGTMNTEAFF

d_call: TRBD1
j_call: TRBJ2-7
v_call: TRBV4-2
clone_size: -
cdr3_nt: TGTGCCAGCAGCCAAGGAAGAGACAGGGCCCACGAGCAGTACTTC
cdr3_aa: CASSQGRDRAHEQYF

d_call: TRBD2
j_call: TRBJ2-5
v_call: TRBV7-6
clone_size: -
cdr3_nt: TGTGCCAGCAGCTTGCAGTCTAGCGGGAGAGGGGAGACCCAGTACTTC
cdr3_aa: CASSLQSSGRGETQYF

d_call: TRBD2
j_call: TRBJ2-3
v_call: TRBV11-3
clone_size: -
cdr3_nt: TGTGCCAGCAGCTTAGAAGGGACTAGCGGGAGCGCATATACGCAGTATTTT
cdr3_aa: CASSLEGTSGSAYTQYF

d_call: -
j_call: TRBJ1-1
v_call: TRBV29-1
clone_size: -
cdr3_nt: TGCAGCGTTGAAGATCTTGTAGGTTCATCAGCTTTCTTT
cdr3_aa: CSVEDLVGSSAFF

d_call: TRBD2
j_call: TRBJ2-1
v_call: TRBV20-1
clone_size: -
cdr3_nt: TGCAGCGCTAGTCCATCCGATAGCGGGAGGGGGCCCTACAATGAGCAGTTCTTC
cdr3_aa: CSASPSDSGRGPYNEQFF

d_call: -
j_call: TRBJ1-6
v_call: TRBV28
clone_size: -
cdr3_nt: TGTGCCAGCATCTTGGGACGGAATAATTCACCCCTCCACTTT
cdr3_aa: CASILGRNNSPLHF

d_call: -
j_call: TRBJ1-5
v_call: TRBV19
clone_size: -
cdr3_nt: TGTGCCAGTAGTCTCGGGGGGAGCAATCAGCCCCAGCATTTT
cdr3_aa: CASSLGGSNQPQHF